This paragraph reports one TCR beta chain. Antigen unknown. These data come from a study of post-analysis software for immune sequencing data. The CDR3 contains 14 residues. Germline-derived CDR1 and CDR2 are SGHAT and FQNNGV. V lost 0 bases and J 0 bases, leaving 6 bases between the germline ends. Study-level points and caveats: Relative to controls, patients with multiple sclerosis showed significantly lower normalized Chao1 diversity.

Unique molecular identifiers were built into the TCR beta cDNA libraries. TCRdb processed the PCR reads anew with MiXCR; each CDR3 protein has one entry. The data hold about 160,000 distinct CDR3 sequences, with about 37% observed a single time. This material consisted of blood, taken after autologous hematopoietic stem cell transplantation. This TCR derives from a girl aged 10 to 17 with multiple sclerosis. The chain carries TRBV11-2 and TRBJ2-7, with D unresolved. The CDR3: CASSLEVNSYEQYF. The DNA of the CDR3 is TGTGCCAGCAGCTTAGAGGTCAACTCCTACGAGCAGTACTTC.